Listed below are T cell receptor beta chains from one sample, sequenced in a study of blood T cell repertoires in COVID-19. Clones were read by immunoSEQ multiplex PCR, and TCRdb kept only the in-frame ones, dropping some. Here the sample spans a few hundred thousand clones, around 87% being singletons. The sequencing sample was made of peripheral blood. These receptors all stem from a man in his 60s with acute or convalescent COVID-19. CDR3s include the opening cysteine and the closing phenylalanine or tryptophan. Fields, in order: V gene, D gene, J gene, clone size, CDR3 DNA, CDR3 protein. D genes are given only for firm matches. Only some rows state a clone size, as once, few, many or a class for expanded clones.

>TRBV5-1|-|TRBJ1-2|medium-sized
TGCGCCAGCAGCTTGGACAGCATCAGGTCCTATGGCTACACCTTC
CASSLDSIRSYGYTF
>TRBV6-1|-|TRBJ2-4|-
TGTGCCAGCAGTGGGCCCCAGGGGTCCTTAGCCAAAAACATTCAGTACTTC
CASSGPQGSLAKNIQYF
>TRBV4-1|-|TRBJ1-2|few
TGCGCCAGCAGCCAAGTCCTCCAGGCCTCTAACTATGGCTACACCTTC
CASSQVLQASNYGYTF
>TRBV7-3|TRBD1|TRBJ1-2|-
TGTGCCAGCAGCCGGGACAGGGACTATGGCTACACCTTC
CASSRDRDYGYTF
>TRBV9|-|TRBJ2-3|-
TGTGCCAGCAGCCTCCGGGACAAGCTCACAGATACGCAGTATTTT
CASSLRDKLTDTQYF
>TRBV25-1|TRBD1|TRBJ1-4|-
TGTGCCAGCAGAGCGACAGGGGGGGAAAAACTGTTTTTT
CASRATGGEKLFF
>TRBV27|TRBD2|TRBJ2-3|-
TGTGCCAGCAGTTTTAGGAGCGGGGGTGTTCCAGATACGCAGTATTTT
CASSFRSGGVPDTQYF
>TRBV30|-|TRBJ1-1|-
TGTGCCTGGAGTGGGGGGCACACTGAAGCTTTCTTT
CAWSGGHTEAFF
>TRBV19|TRBD2|TRBJ2-5|-
TGTGCCAGTAGCCCCGGACCAGCGGGGGGGCAAGAGACCCAGTACTTC
CASSPGPAGGQETQYF
>TRBV5-1|-|TRBJ1-1|-
TGCGCCAGCAGCTTGGTTCGCAGGGACACTGAAGCTTTCTTT
CASSLVRRDTEAFF
>TRBV2|TRBD1|TRBJ1-2|-
TGTGCCAGCAGCCTCGGACAGGGCGTTTCCTATGGCTACACCTTC
CASSLGQGVSYGYTF
>TRBV5-1|-|TRBJ2-7|once
TGCGCCAGCAGCCCGTCTCAGGGGGGTTACTCCTACGAGCAGTACTTC
CASSPSQGGYSYEQYF
>TRBV25-1|TRBD2|TRBJ2-1|-
TGTGCCAGCAGTGTCAGTAGCGGGGGATCCAATGAGCAGTTCTTC
CASSVSSGGSNEQFF
>TRBV10-2|TRBD2|TRBJ2-7|-
TGCGCCAGCACCCGGACTAGCGGGGGGCCCAACTACGAGCAGTACTTC
CASTRTSGGPNYEQYF
>TRBV12-3/TRBV12-4|TRBD2|TRBJ2-1|-
TGTGCCAGCAGGCTAGCGGGGGGCAATGAGCAGTTCTTC
CASRLAGGNEQFF
>TRBV28|TRBD1|TRBJ1-3|once
TGTGCCAGCAGTCTGGGGACAGGGTACGGAAACACCATATATTTT
CASSLGTGYGNTIYF
>TRBV5-6|-|TRBJ1-2|once
TGTGCCAGCAGCTTGCCGGGAACATGGGGTTCCTATGGCTACACCTTC
CASSLPGTWGSYGYTF
>TRBV6-5|TRBD1|TRBJ1-4|-
TGTGCCCTACGAACCGGACAGGGCCCCGAAAAACTGTTTTTT
CALRTGQGPEKLFF
>TRBV6-5|TRBD1|TRBJ1-1|-
TGTGCCAGCAGCCCGACAGGGGGCACTGAAGCTTTCTTT
CASSPTGGTEAFF
>TRBV29-1|TRBD1|TRBJ1-4|-
TGCAGCGTGTGGACAGGGGACGCAAAACTGTTTTTT
CSVWTGDAKLFF
>TRBV12-3/TRBV12-4|-|TRBJ1-2|-
TGTGCCAGCAGGCCGGGCCGGGGTGGCTACACCTTC
CASRPGRGGYTF
>TRBV2|-|TRBJ2-5|-
TGTGCCAGCATGGGAGGGGAAACAGGGTGGCAAGAGACCCAGTACTTC
CASMGGETGWQETQYF
>TRBV28|-|TRBJ1-2|-
TGTGCCAGCAGTTTGCAGTCGTCTGGCTACACCTTC
CASSLQSSGYTF
>TRBV12-3/TRBV12-4|-|TRBJ1-2|few
TGTGCCAGCAGGTCGGCCGAGAGGTTTCGGACCTTC
CASRSAERFRTF
>TRBV7-8|-|TRBJ1-3|-
TGTGCCAGCAGCCCCCCGGGGGGCTCGTCTGGAAACACCATATATTTT
CASSPPGGSSGNTIYF
>TRBV7-7|TRBD1|TRBJ2-1|-
TGTGCCAGCAGCGTGGACAGGATTAACAATGAGCAGTTCTTC
CASSVDRINNEQFF
>TRBV24-1|-|TRBJ2-1|-
TGTGCCACCAGTGACACTCTGAGTAACCTCTACAATGAGCAGTTCTTC
CATSDTLSNLYNEQFF
>TRBV30|TRBD1|TRBJ1-2|-
TGTGCCTGGGCATTCGGACAGGGAGACTATGGCTACACCTTC
CAWAFGQGDYGYTF
>TRBV7-2|TRBD2|TRBJ2-7|once
TGTGCCAGCAGCTTAGAACTAGCGGGGGGACGCTTCTCCTACGAGCAGTACTTC
CASSLELAGGRFSYEQYF
>TRBV2|TRBD1|TRBJ1-5|-
TGTGCCAGCAGTGAAAACAGGGGAGGCAATCAGCCCCAGCATTTT
CASSENRGGNQPQHF
>TRBV5-1|-|TRBJ1-1|-
TGCGCCAGCAATGCGGTTCTGAACACTGAAGCTTTCTTT
CASNAVLNTEAFF
>TRBV28|TRBD1|TRBJ1-2|-
TGTGCCAGCAGATCGACCGGAGGGGGCGCGGGTGGCTACACCTTC
CASRSTGGGAGGYTF
>TRBV19|-|TRBJ1-4|-
TGTGCCAGTACACGGAGGGTGGGTGAAAAACTGTTTTTT
CASTRRVGEKLFF
>TRBV9|-|TRBJ1-2|once
TGTGCCAGCACAAAGACCGGGGGGGGCCTGGATGGCTACACCTTC
CASTKTGGGLDGYTF
>TRBV7-2|-|TRBJ2-7|-
TGTGCCAGCAGCCGTACAGGCGGGACGGGTGACTCCTACGAGCAGTACTTC
CASSRTGGTGDSYEQYF
>TRBV5-1|TRBD1|TRBJ2-7|-
TGCGCCAGCAGCTTGTACACAGGGGGAACATACGAGCAGTACTTC
CASSLYTGGTYEQYF
>TRBV5-1|TRBD1|TRBJ2-3|-
TGCGCCAGCAGCGCAGGGACAGGGGGTGGAGATACGCAGTATTTT
CASSAGTGGGDTQYF
>TRBV9|-|TRBJ2-3|-
TGTGCCAGCAGCCCGAGCGGGGCAGGGGGCACAGATACGCAGTATTTT
CASSPSGAGGTDTQYF
>TRBV23-1|TRBD1|TRBJ1-1|-
TGCGCCAGCCGCCACTTGGACAGGGGGCATCGGTATCCTGAAGCTTTCTTT
CASRHLDRGHRYPEAFF
>TRBV7-9|TRBD1|TRBJ1-1|-
TGTGCCAGCAGTAGACAGGGGCGGGGCACTGAAGCTTTCTTT
CASSRQGRGTEAFF
>TRBV3-1/TRBV3-2|TRBD2|TRBJ2-1|-
TGTGCCAGCAGCCAAGATCCGCGGGGGGCCCTACTAAGAGAGCAGTTCTTC
CASSQDPRGALLREQFF
>TRBV19|-|TRBJ2-7|-
TGTGCCAGTAGCCCTGCAGGAGGGCGCGAGCAGTACTTC
CASSPAGGREQYF
>TRBV7-2|TRBD2|TRBJ2-5|-
TGTGCCAGCAGCTTAGGGGGACTAGCGGGGCACCAGGAGACCCAGTACTTC
CASSLGGLAGHQETQYF
>TRBV7-9|TRBD2|TRBJ2-1|-
TGTGCCAGCAGCTCCTCCGGGATAGCGGGGAGAGCAGAGGGGTTCTTC
CASSSSGIAGRAEGFF
>TRBV5-1|TRBD1|TRBJ2-5|-
TGCGCCAGCAGCGGGACAGGTGCCTACCAAGAGACCCAGTACTTC
CASSGTGAYQETQYF
>TRBV12-3/TRBV12-4|-|TRBJ2-7|-
TGTGCCAGCAGCTCGCCACTCTACGAGCAGTACTTC
CASSSPLYEQYF
>TRBV7-9|TRBD1|TRBJ2-7|-
TGTGCCAGCAGCTTGGGACAGGACAGGGGGAGGTACGAGCAGTACTTC
CASSLGQDRGRYEQYF
>TRBV5-1|-|TRBJ1-4|-
TGCGCCAGCAGGGAGGGTATGGCAACTAATGAAAAACTGTTTTTT
CASREGMATNEKLFF
>TRBV6-5|-|TRBJ1-5|-
TGTGCCAGCAGTTCCGAGAAGGAGGGCAATCAGCCCCAGCATTTT
CASSSEKEGNQPQHF
>TRBV6-6|-|TRBJ2-7|-
TGTGCCAGCAGTCCTATCACCCCCTCCTACGAGCAGTACTTC
CASSPITPSYEQYF
>TRBV7-2|TRBD1|TRBJ1-4|-
TGTGCCAGCAGCTCCGACAGGGGGCTGTTGGAAAAACTGTTTTTT
CASSSDRGLLEKLFF
>TRBV9|-|TRBJ1-6|-
TGTGCCAGCAGCGCGAGGGGGTGGAGTTCACCCCTCCACTTT
CASSARGWSSPLHF
>TRBV9|-|TRBJ2-5|once
TGTGCCAGCAACCCCGAGGGCGGGGCCAGCCAAGAGACCCAGTACTTC
CASNPEGGASQETQYF
>TRBV18|-|TRBJ2-1|-
TGTGCCAGCTCACCACGTCTCGGGGGGCAACACAATGAGCAGTTCTTC
CASSPRLGGQHNEQFF
>TRBV25-1|-|TRBJ1-4|-
TGTGCCAGCAGTGACAGAGAAAAACTGTTTTTT
CASSDREKLFF